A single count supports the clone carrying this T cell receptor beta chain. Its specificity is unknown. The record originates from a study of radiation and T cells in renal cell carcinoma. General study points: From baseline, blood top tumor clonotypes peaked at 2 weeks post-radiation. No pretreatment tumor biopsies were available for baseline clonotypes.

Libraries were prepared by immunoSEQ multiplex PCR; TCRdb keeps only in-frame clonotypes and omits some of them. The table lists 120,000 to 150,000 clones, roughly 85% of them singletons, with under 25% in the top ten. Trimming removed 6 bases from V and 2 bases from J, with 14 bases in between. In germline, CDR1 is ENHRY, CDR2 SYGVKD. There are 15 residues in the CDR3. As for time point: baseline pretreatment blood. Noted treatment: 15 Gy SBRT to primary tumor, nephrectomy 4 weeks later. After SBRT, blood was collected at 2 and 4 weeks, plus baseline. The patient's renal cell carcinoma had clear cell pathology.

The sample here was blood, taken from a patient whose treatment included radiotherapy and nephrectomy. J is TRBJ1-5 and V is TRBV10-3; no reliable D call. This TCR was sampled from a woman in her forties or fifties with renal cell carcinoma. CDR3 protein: CAIRGSSRGNQPQHF. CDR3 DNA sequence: TGTGCCATCAGGGGGTCTAGTAGAGGCAATCAGCCCCAGCATTTT.